The rows below give T cell receptor beta chains drawn from one sample of a study of blood T cells in healthy people across ages. TCRdb called the 5' RACE reads again in MiXCR, with one record for every CDR3 protein. The sample includes about 840,000 distinct CDR3 sequences, roughly 28% of them seen just once. The sample also formed part of further work on T cells of mothers and their children.

The source material was blood. The receptors originated from a woman aged 40 to 50 in good health. Each CDR3 is given with its conserved first and last residue. A D gene is named only where the DNA matches it firmly. The size field is filled for only some rows; it gives once, few, many or a size class.

J	V	D	size	DNA	CDR3
TRBJ1-4	TRBV5-1	NA	NA	TGCGCCAGCAGCTTGACGGAGTCAACTAATGAAAAACTGTTTTTT	CASSLTESTNEKLFF
TRBJ2-5	TRBV6-5	NA	NA	TGTGCCAGCAGTTACTCTGGGGGGGGCTGGGAGACCCGGTACTTC	CASSYSGGGWETRYF
TRBJ1-1	TRBV7-2	TRBD1	NA	TGTGCCAGCATTCCAGACCGGGACAGGGAGAACACTGAAGCTTTCTTT	CASIPDRDRENTEAFF
TRBJ1-1	TRBV27	NA	NA	TGTGCCAGCAGTTTACAGGGGCCCTCGAACACTGAAGCTTTCTTT	CASSLQGPSNTEAFF
TRBJ2-3	TRBV6-1	NA	NA	TGTGCCAGCAAGTCAGTGTTTTCCGGAGATACGCAGTATTTT	CASKSVFSGDTQYF
TRBJ2-7	TRBV20-1	NA	many	TGCAGTGCGGATAAGGCCTACGAGCAGTACTTC	CSADKAYEQYF
TRBJ2-3	TRBV7-6	NA	few	TGTGCCAGCAGGTCGGGTCGGAGCACAGATACGCAGTATTTT	CASRSGRSTDTQYF
TRBJ1-2	TRBV12-3/TRBV12-4	NA	NA	TGTGCCAGCAGTTCCCCAGAAGTGGGGGACTATGGCTACACCTTC	CASSSPEVGDYGYTF
TRBJ2-2	TRBV12-3/TRBV12-4	NA	few	TGTGCCAGCAGTTTACGGGGGGCCGTGGCCGGGGAGCTGTTTTTT	CASSLRGAVAGELFF
TRBJ2-7	TRBV7-9	NA	few	TGTACCAGCAGCTGGGACTCATACTACGAGCAGTACTTC	CTSSWDSYYEQYF
TRBJ1-4	TRBV28	NA	few	TGTGCCAGCAGTTTACCCCAGGCTCCACCAGGGGAAAAACTGTTTTTT	CASSLPQAPPGEKLFF
TRBJ1-2	TRBV7-6	NA	few	TGTGCCAGCAGCTTAGTAGCCCTATATGGCTACACCTTC	CASSLVALYGYTF
TRBJ1-5	TRBV7-8	TRBD1	few	TGTGCCAGCAGCTTAGTTAACCCGAGGGACAGGACTAGCAATCAGCCCCAGCATTTT	CASSLVNPRDRTSNQPQHF
TRBJ2-1	TRBV7-3	NA	few	TGTGCCAGCAGCTTAATGGGAGCAGAAGTCCACACTGAGCAGTTCTTC	CASSLMGAEVHTEQFF
TRBJ2-5	TRBV3-1	TRBD2	few	TGTGCCAGCAGCCAAGGGGAAGCGGGGGTAGGAGAGACCCAGTACTTC	CASSQGEAGVGETQYF
TRBJ1-4	TRBV5-1	NA	few	TGCGCCAGCAGCTTCAATCAGGATGCTGAGGAAAAACTGTTTTTT	CASSFNQDAEEKLFF
TRBJ2-3	TRBV7-2	TRBD2	NA	TGTGCCAGCAGTTTGGGACTAGCGGGGGTCACAGATACGCAGTATTTT	CASSLGLAGVTDTQYF
TRBJ1-2	TRBV29-1	NA	many	TGCAGCGTTGATGGGACCAACTATGGCTACACCTTC	CSVDGTNYGYTF
TRBJ2-3	TRBV5-5	TRBD2	many	TGTGCCAGCAGCTTAATCCCCGGCCCTGGCGGGGGGTCTAGAGATACGCAGTATTTT	CASSLIPGPGGGSRDTQYF
TRBJ1-2	TRBV5-5	TRBD1	few	TGTGCCAGCAGCCTCCGGGACAGCGCCAGTCTCTATGGCTACACCTTC	CASSLRDSASLYGYTF
TRBJ2-2	TRBV6-5	NA	NA	TGTGCCAGCAGCTTCGCGACAGGGAACACCGGGGAGCTGTTTTTT	CASSFATGNTGELFF
TRBJ2-3	TRBV9	NA	few	TGTGCCAGCGGCCTAGCGACCGATACGCAGTATTTT	CASGLATDTQYF
TRBJ2-1	TRBV7-2	NA	NA	TGTGCCAGCAGCTTAGGGAGGTGGAATGAGCAGTTCTTC	CASSLGRWNEQFF
TRBJ2-7	TRBV6-5	TRBD2	many	TGTGCCAGCAGTTACTCGGGGACTACGACTTACGAGCAGTACTTC	CASSYSGTTTYEQYF
TRBJ2-7	TRBV7-3	NA	many	TGTGCCAGCAGCCCTGGGACATCAACGAGCGAGCAGTACTTC	CASSPGTSTSEQYF
TRBJ1-1	TRBV20-1	TRBD1	NA	TGCAGTGGTACCGGGACAGATAACACTGAAGCTTTCTTT	CSGTGTDNTEAFF
TRBJ2-2	TRBV9	TRBD1	once	TGTGCCAGCAGCGCCGGACAGGGGATGACCGGGGAGCTGTTTTTT	CASSAGQGMTGELFF
TRBJ2-7	TRBV27	TRBD1	NA	TGTGCCAGCGGTTTACATGAGGGGGCGTCCTACGAGCAGTACTTC	CASGLHEGASYEQYF
TRBJ2-7	TRBV27	NA	few	TGTGCTAGCAGTCCATATAGTTACGGGGCGACCTACGAGCAGTACTTC	CASSPYSYGATYEQYF